A single T cell receptor (beta chain) is shown here with its context. Its antigen specificity is not known. No much larger clonotype is one base removed from it; base qualities were not supplied. Sample time point, as interpreted from the label and publication: baseline before oral tofacitinib. Lesional scalp punch biopsies and peripheral blood were obtained from alopecia areata patients. PBMCs were isolated by density centrifugation and stained for CD3, CD4 and CD8, and CD4+ and CD8+ T cells were sorted on a FACSAria. The library relied on the immunoSEQ multiplex PCR assay. RNA was extracted from all samples and reverse transcribed into cDNA, which served as template for TCR sequencing. SuperScript III was used for first-strand cDNA synthesis, primed with a 2:1 mix of oligo-dT and random hexamers. A synthetic immune receptor repertoire was used to gauge amplification bias, and whatever bias remained was removed computationally. Turning to the authors' computational methods: After raw reads were preprocessed to remove errors, the CDR3 was defined following IMGT conventions as running from the conserved cysteine to phenylalanine. To get clonality, Shannon entropy was normalized by log2 of the number of productive unique TCRs and the result was subtracted from 1. Scalp TCRbeta sequences were cross-referenced with sorted blood CD4 and CD8 repertoires so that the CD4 or CD8 identity of scalp clones could be inferred. Entries here come from immuneACCESS through TCRdb and include only in-frame sequences with V and J called. Some clones fail to appear in such tables; in the studies checked, an unresolved V gene covers under half of the shortfall, and the cause of the remainder is unknown. V and J calls and clone size are given by that table; D and trimming were obtained from the DNA. The sample table shows fewer than 200,000 clones, and approximately 65% are seen once. The top ten clones comprise 10% to 12% of the sample.

This entry belongs to a study of CD8+ T cells in alopecia areata (dated by TCRdb to the late 2010s). Regarding the complete study: Treated patients were enrolled in an open-label pilot trial of oral tofacitinib at 5 to 10 mg twice daily for moderate-to-severe alopecia areata. Patients stayed on tofacitinib for 6 to 18 months and then had 6 months of follow-up off drug so that delayed response and recurrence could be assessed. High-throughput TCRbeta sequencing was used to examine T cell clonal expansion in alopecia areata in both the C3H/HeJ mouse model and human patients. On the human side, TCRbeta sequencing was run on scalp tissue and on sorted CD4+ and CD8+ peripheral blood T cells from healthy controls and from alopecia areata patients with either patchy or totalis/universalis disease. Patients on tofacitinib were biopsied at baseline and after 4 and 24 weeks of treatment, and several of the patients also had a later scalp biopsy. Scalp clonality was compared across normal scalp (n=4), patchy alopecia areata scalp (n=8), and alopecia totalis/universalis scalp (n=8). The RNA source kit depended on sample type: the PAXgene miRNA kit for fixed scalp, the miRNeasy kit for PBMCs, and the RNeasy kit for mouse skin. TCRbeta CDR3 regions were amplified by immunoSEQ multiplex PCR using 35 Vbeta forward and 13 Jbeta reverse primers.

Cut back by 4 bases and 4 bases, the V and J ends lie 10 bases apart. Taken from the germline V gene, the CDR1 and CDR2 loops are SNHLY and FYNNEI. The CDR3 holds 13 amino acids from the cysteine to the phenylalanine. Left in the record is the CDR3 DNA by itself, 39 bases read in frame from the first base. On the study overall, not on this receptor specifically: Resident alphabeta T cells in normal human skin are also sequenced, complicating scalp TCR repertoire analysis, unlike mouse skin dominated by gammadelta T cells. Shared TCR sequences between patients were less evident than in mice, which may be partly attributable to HLA diversity in the patient population. Compared with normal scalp, lesional scalp had higher clonality and more expanded CD8+ clones, particularly in alopecia totalis/universalis, a pattern that suggests antigenic drive.

The sequence was collected from a human donor with alopecia areata. The chain was built from TRBV2 and TRBJ2-5; there is no confident call for the D gene. Material: CD8+ T cells sorted from blood, obtained at week 0. CDR3 protein: CASSAWRVETQYF. The nucleotide sequence is TGTGCCAGCAGTGCTTGGAGAGTAGAGACCCAGTACTTC.